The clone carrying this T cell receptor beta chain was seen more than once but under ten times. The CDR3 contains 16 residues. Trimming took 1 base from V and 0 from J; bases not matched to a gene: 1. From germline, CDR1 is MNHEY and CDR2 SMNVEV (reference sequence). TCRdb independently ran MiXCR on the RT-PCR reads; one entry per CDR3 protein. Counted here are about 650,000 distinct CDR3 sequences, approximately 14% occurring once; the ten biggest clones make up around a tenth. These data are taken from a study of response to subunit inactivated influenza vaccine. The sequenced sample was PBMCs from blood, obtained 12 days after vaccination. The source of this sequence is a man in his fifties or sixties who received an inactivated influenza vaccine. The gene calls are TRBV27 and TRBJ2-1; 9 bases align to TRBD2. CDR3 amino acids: CASSLLAGDSYNEQFF. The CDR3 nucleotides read TGTGCCAGCAGTTTATTAGCGGGGGACTCCTACAATGAGCAGTTCTTC.